The clone carrying this T cell receptor (beta chain) was recorded only once. This specimen comes from a study of control samples from healthy donors and cancer patients. Per the germline V gene, CDR1 is DFQATT and CDR2 is SNEGSKA (reference sequence). The ends were cut back, 6 bases at V and 4 bases at J, with 9 bases in the middle. CDR3 length: 11 residues. TCRdb's copy holds only in-frame clones and misses some; the assay was immunoSEQ multiplex PCR. The data show about 190,000 clones, with approximately 92% seen just once and 1.4% to 1.5% held by the top ten. This chain uses TRBV20-1 with TRBJ1-2; D unclear. Sequencing used blood. This sequence was found in a man between 18 and 29 years old in good health. The CDR3 region has the DNA TGCAGTGCGGACCGAGGCTATGGCTACACCTTC. Its protein product is CSADRGYGYTF.